This T cell receptor (beta chain) is from a study of T cells in Graves' hyperthyroidism and ophthalmopathy. Points from the study as a whole: Ophthalmopathy got predicted by the model a median approximately six months before its onset.

TCR beta CDR3 region amplification was performed from RNA transcripts. A set of HTBI primers served as the primers for a first-round RT-PCR of the TCR CDR3. MiXCR was run by TCRdb on the multiplex PCR reads, yielding one entry per CDR3 protein. The table lists around 600,000 distinct CDR3 sequences, roughly 15% of them singletons. The CDR3 extends over 16 amino acids. Germline CDR1 and CDR2: SGHTA and FQGNSA. Trimming stripped 1 base from V and 2 bases from J, with 15 bases between. Ten or more counts support this clonotype. No antigen is known for it. The sequence was obtained from a woman aged 45-60 years with Graves' ophthalmopathy. The rearrangement uses TRBV7-2 and TRBJ2-7, with D tentatively TRBD2 (6 bases). Specimen: blood. CDR3 sequence: CASSLVASVPAYEQYF. The DNA of the CDR3 is TGTGCCAGCAGCTTAGTGGCTAGCGTCCCAGCCTACGAGCAGTACTTC.